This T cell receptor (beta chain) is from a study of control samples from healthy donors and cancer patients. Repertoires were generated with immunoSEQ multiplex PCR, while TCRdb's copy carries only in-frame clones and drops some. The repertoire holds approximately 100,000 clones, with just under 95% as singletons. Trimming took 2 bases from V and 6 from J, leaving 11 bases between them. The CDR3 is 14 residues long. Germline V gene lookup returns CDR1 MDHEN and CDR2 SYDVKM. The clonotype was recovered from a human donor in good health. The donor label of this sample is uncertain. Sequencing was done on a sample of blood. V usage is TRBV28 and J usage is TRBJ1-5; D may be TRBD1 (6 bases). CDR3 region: CASSLGGGVQPQHF. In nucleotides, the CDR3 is TGTGCCAGCAGTTTAGGTGGGGGCGTTCAGCCCCAGCATTTT.